This T cell receptor beta chain was observed in a study of T-cell reconstitution after alpha-beta-depleted transplantation in children. Germline CDR1 and CDR2: LGHDT and YNNKEL (reference sequence). The CDR3 has 18 amino acids. Trimming at V came to 4 bases and at J to 1 base, leaving 13 bases not matched to a gene. Unique molecular identifiers were used in preparing the TCRbeta library. MiXCR, applied by TCRdb to the PCR reads, yields one record per CDR3 protein. The sample gives 500,000 to 650,000 distinct CDR3 sequences, roughly 13% of which show up once; over 2% is in the top ten. The sample consisted of PBMCs, mostly from graft donor cells, taken 360 days after TCRalphabeta/CD19-depleted stem cell transplant. V usage is TRBV3-1 and J usage is TRBJ2-5; 9 bases fit TRBD1. The source of this sequence is a male patient younger than 18 who had a stem cell transplant for acute myeloid leukemia, so the T cells may come from the graft donor. The CDR3: CASSPVAPHRGLQETQYF. The CDR3 DNA reads TGTGCCAGCAGCCCAGTAGCCCCACACAGGGGGCTCCAAGAGACCCAGTACTTC.